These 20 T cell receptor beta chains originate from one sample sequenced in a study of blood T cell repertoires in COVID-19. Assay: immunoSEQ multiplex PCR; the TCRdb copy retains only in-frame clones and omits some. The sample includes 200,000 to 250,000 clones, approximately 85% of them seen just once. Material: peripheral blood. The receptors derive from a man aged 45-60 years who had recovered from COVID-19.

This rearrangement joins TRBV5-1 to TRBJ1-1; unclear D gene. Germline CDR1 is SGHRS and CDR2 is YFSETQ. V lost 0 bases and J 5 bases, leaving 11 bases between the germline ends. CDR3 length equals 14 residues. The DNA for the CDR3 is TGCGCCAGCAGCTTGGTCGGGGAGAGGACTGAAGCTTTCTTT. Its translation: CASSLVGERTEAFF.

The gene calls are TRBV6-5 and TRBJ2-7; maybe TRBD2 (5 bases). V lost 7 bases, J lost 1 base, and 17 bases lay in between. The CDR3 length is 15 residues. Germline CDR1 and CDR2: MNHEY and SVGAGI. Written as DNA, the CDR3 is TGTGCCAGCACCAAAGGCGCCGGGATTTCCTACGAGCAGTACTTC. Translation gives CASTKGAGISYEQYF.

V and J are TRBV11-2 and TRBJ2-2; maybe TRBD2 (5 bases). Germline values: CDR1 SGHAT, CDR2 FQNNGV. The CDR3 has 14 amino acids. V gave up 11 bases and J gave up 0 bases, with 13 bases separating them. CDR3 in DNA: TGTGCCCTCGGCCGGGGAGCGAACACCGGGGAGCTGTTTTTT. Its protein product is CALGRGANTGELFF.

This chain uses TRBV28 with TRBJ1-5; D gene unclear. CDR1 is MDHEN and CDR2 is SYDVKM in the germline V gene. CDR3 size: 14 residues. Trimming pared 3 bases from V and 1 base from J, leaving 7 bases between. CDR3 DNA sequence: TGTGCCAGCAGTTTTTTCGGGAGCAATCAGCCCCAGCATTTT. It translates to CASSFFGSNQPQHF.

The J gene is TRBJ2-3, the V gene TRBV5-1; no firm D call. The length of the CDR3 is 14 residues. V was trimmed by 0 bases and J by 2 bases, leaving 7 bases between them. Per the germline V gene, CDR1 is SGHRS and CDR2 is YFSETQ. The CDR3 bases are TGCGCCAGCAGCTTGGCGGTTAACACAGATACGCAGTATTTT. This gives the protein CASSLAVNTDTQYF. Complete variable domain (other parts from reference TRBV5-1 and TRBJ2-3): KAGVTQTPRYLIKTRGQQVTLSCSPISGHRSVSWYQQTPGQGLQFLFEYFSETQRNKGNFPGRFSGRQFSNSRSEMNVSTLELGDSALYLCASSLAVNTDTQYFGPGTRLTVL.

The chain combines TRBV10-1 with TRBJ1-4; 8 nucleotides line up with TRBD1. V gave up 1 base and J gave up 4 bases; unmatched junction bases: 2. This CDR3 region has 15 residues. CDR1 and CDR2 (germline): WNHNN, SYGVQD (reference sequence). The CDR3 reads CASSEWTGLNEKLFF. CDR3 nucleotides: TGCGCCAGCAGTGAGTGGACAGGGCTTAATGAAAAACTGTTTTTT.

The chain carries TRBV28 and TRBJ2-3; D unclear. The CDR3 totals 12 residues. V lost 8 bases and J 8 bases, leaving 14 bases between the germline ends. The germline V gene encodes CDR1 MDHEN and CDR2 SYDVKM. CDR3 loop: CASVSLPGTQYF. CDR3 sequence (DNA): TGTGCCAGCGTATCCCTCCCCGGTACGCAGTATTTT.

The CDR3: CASSQTFGTGGFSKQFF. CDR3 DNA sequence: TGTGCCAGCAGCCAGACCTTCGGGACAGGGGGTTTCAGTAAGCAGTTCTTC. This rearrangement joins TRBV3-1 (or the pseudogene TRBV3-2) to TRBJ2-1; 11 bases match TRBD1. Germline trimming cut 3 bases from V and 11 bases from J; bases unmatched to any gene: 15. The CDR3 runs to 17 residues. CDR1 and CDR2 (germline): LGHDT, YNNKEL (reference sequence).

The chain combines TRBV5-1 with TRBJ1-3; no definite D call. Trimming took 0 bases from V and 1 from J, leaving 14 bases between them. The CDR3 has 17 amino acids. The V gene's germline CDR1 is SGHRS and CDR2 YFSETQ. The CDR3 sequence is CASSLGDRGPSGNTIYF. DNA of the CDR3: TGCGCCAGCAGCTTGGGGGATAGAGGGCCTTCTGGAAACACCATATATTTT.

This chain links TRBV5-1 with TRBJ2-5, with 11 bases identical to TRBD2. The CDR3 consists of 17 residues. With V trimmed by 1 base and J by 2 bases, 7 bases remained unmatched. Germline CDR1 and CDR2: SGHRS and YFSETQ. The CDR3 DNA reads TGCGCCAGCAGCTTGTGGACCGGGACTAGCGGACAAGAGACCCAGTACTTC. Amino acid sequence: CASSLWTGTSGQETQYF.

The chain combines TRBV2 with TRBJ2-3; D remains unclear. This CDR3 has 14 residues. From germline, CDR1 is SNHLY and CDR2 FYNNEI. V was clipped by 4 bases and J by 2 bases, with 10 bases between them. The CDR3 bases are TGTGCCAGCAGTGTCTCGCGGTTCACAGATACGCAGTATTTT. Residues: CASSVSRFTDTQYF.

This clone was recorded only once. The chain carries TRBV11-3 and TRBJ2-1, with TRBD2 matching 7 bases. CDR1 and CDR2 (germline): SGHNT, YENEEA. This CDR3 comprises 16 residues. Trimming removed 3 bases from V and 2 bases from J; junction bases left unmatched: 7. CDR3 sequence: CASSLGGTRTYNEQFF. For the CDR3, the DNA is TGTGCCAGCAGCTTGGGAGGGACCCGTACCTACAATGAGCAGTTCTTC.

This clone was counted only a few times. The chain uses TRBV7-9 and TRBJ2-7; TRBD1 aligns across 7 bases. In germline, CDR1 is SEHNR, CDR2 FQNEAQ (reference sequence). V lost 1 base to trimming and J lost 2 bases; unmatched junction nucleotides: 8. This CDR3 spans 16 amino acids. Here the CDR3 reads CASSLGWGQMAYEQYF. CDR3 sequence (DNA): TGTGCCAGCAGCTTAGGGTGGGGACAGATGGCCTACGAGCAGTACTTC. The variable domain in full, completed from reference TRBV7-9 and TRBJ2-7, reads DTGVSQNPRHKITKRGQNVTFRCDPISEHNRLYWYRQTLGQGPEFLTYFQNEAQLEKSRLLSDRFSAERPKGSFSTLEIQRTEQGDSAMYLCASSLGWGQMAYEQYFGPGTRLTVT.

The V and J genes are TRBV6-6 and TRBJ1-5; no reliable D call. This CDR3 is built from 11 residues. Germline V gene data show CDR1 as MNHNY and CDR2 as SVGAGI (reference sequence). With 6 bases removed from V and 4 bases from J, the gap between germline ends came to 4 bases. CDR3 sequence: CASRSNQPQHF. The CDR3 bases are TGTGCCAGCAGGTCGAATCAGCCCCAGCATTTT.

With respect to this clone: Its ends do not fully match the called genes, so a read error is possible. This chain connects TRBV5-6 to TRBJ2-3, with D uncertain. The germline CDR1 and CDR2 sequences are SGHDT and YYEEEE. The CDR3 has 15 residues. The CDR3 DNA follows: TGTGCCAGCACCTTGACAATGTCTAGCACAGATACGCAGTATTTT. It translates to CASTLTMSSTDTQYF. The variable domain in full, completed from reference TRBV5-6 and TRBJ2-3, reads DAGVTQSPTHLIKTRGQQVTLRCSPKSGHDTVSWYQQALGQGPQFIFQYYEEEERQRGNFPDRFSGHQFPNYSSELNVNALLLGDSALYLCASTLTMSSTDTQYFGPGTRLTVL.

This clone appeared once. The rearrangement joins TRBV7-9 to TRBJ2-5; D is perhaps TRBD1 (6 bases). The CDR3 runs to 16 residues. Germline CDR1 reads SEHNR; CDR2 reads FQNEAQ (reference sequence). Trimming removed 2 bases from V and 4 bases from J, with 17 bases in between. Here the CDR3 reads CASSLPEGGFRETQYF. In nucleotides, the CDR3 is TGTGCCAGCAGCTTACCCGAAGGGGGATTTAGAGAGACCCAGTACTTC.

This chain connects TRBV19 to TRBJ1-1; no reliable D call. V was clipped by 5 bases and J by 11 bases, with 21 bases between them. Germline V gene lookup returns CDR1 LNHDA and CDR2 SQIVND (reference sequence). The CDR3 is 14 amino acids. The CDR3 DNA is TGTGCCAGTAGTGCTAACAGCGTCGGGGATAGGGCTTTCTTT. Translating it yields CASSANSVGDRAFF.

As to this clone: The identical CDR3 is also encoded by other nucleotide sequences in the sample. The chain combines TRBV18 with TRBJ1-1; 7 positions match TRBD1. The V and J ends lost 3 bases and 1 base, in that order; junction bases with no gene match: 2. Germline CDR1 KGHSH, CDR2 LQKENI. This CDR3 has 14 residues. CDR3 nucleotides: TGTGCCAGCTCACCGGACAGGACGAACACTGAAGCTTTCTTT. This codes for CASSPDRTNTEAFF.

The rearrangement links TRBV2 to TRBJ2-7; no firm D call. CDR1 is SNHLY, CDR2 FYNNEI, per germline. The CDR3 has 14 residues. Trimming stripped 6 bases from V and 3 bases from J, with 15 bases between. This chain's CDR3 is CASRTLGSVYEQYF. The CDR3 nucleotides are TGTGCCAGCAGAACCCTCGGGTCGGTCTACGAGCAGTACTTC.

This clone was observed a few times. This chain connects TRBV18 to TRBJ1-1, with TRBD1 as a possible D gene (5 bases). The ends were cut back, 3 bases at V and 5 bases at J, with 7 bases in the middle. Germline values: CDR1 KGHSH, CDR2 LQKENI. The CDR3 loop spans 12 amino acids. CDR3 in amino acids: CASSPRETEAFF. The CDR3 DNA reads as TGTGCCAGCTCACCCAGGGAAACTGAAGCTTTCTTT.